These 13 T cell receptor beta chains originate from one sample sequenced in a study of control samples from healthy donors and cancer patients (dated by TCRdb to the early 2020s). Receptor amplification or capture employed the immunoSEQ multiplex PCR assay. TCRdb carries this immuneACCESS record with in-frame sequences only. Its versions omit some clonotypes, under half of them owing to an unresolved V gene in the studies checked, with the rest unexplained. The sample includes over 150,000 clones, with around 93% observed a single time. The ten largest account for roughly 1.5% of the sample. The sequencing input was blood. These receptors originate from a man younger than 35 in good health.

This rearrangement joins TRBV4-2 to TRBJ1-4, with a weak D call TRBD1 (6 bases). CDR3 size: 15 residues. The V and J ends lost 0 bases and 7 bases respectively, with 12 bases between them. Germline V gives CDR1 LGHNA, CDR2 YNFKEQ. The CDR3 spells CASSQDAGTTEKLFF. Written as DNA, the CDR3 is TGTGCCAGCAGCCAAGACGCAGGGACAACTGAAAAACTGTTTTTT.

This chain connects TRBV4-2 to TRBJ2-7; 8 nucleotides line up with TRBD1. V lost 1 base, J lost 4 bases, and 6 bases stayed unmatched. CDR1 and CDR2 from the germline V gene are LGHNA and YNFKEQ. The length of the CDR3 is 15 residues. In DNA, the CDR3 is TGTGCCAGCAGCCAAGGACAGGGGATCGTATACGAGCAGTACTTC. This gives the protein CASSQGQGIVYEQYF.

The chain links TRBV24-1 to TRBJ1-6, with 10 bases aligning to TRBD1. The CDR3 length is 16 residues. V lost 3 bases and J lost 10; bases outside the gene matches: 8. Germline-derived CDR1 and CDR2 are KGHDR and SFDVKD. The CDR3 sequence: CATSDRAGTGESPLHF. The CDR3 nucleotides are TGTGCCACCAGTGATCGAGCCGGGACAGGGGAATCACCCCTCCACTTT.

J is TRBJ2-1 and V is TRBV5-1; D unresolved. From germline, CDR1 is SGHRS and CDR2 YFSETQ. V was shortened by 0 bases and J by 1 base, with 8 bases between the two germline ends. The CDR3 has 15 residues. This chain's CDR3 is CASSLGSLSYNEQFF. The CDR3 DNA follows: TGCGCCAGCAGCTTGGGGAGTTTATCCTACAATGAGCAGTTCTTC.

The V and J genes are TRBV24-1 and TRBJ2-3; D gene ambiguous. V lost 5 bases and J lost 0, with 8 bases in between. The V gene's germline CDR1 is KGHDR and CDR2 SFDVKD. The CDR3 sequence is 14 residues long. CDR3 nucleotide sequence: TGTGCCACCAGTGTGGATGGTAGCACAGATACGCAGTATTTT. Protein: CATSVDGSTDTQYF.

The chain couples TRBV2 to TRBJ1-2; 7 bases fit TRBD1. J was trimmed by 3 bases and V by 9 bases; bases with no gene match: 16. The CDR3 extends over 16 amino acids. Looked up from germline, CDR1 is SNHLY and CDR2 is FYNNEI. CDR3 protein: CASFRDRGLEDYGYTF. The CDR3 nucleotides are TGTGCCAGTTTCCGGGACAGAGGGTTAGAGGACTATGGCTACACCTTC.

The chain links TRBV5-3 to TRBJ2-3, with a possible D match to TRBD1 (5 bases). TRBV5-3 is an ORF for which the function is uncertain. The CDR3 is 15 residues long. V was trimmed by 4 bases and J by 2 bases, leaving 14 bases between them. The CDR3 nucleotides read TGTGCCAGAAGCCTGGTGGGGCGGTCCACAGATACGCAGTATTTT. Its protein is CARSLVGRSTDTQYF.

The rearrangement links TRBV12-5 to TRBJ1-6; possibly TRBD1 for D (6 bases). The germline CDR1 and CDR2 sequences are LGHNT and FRNRAP. V dropped 7 bases and J dropped 8 bases, with 12 bases sitting between them. This CDR3 spans 13 amino acids. Here the CDR3 reads CASAVDSYSPLHF. DNA for the CDR3: TGTGCTAGTGCCGTGGACAGCTATTCACCCCTCCACTTT.

The chain joins TRBV18 to TRBJ1-1; 10 nucleotides align to TRBD1. V gave up 2 bases and J gave up 1 base; unmatched junction bases: 7. The CDR3 length is 17 residues. Germline CDR1 and CDR2: KGHSH and LQKENI. CDR3 sequence reads: CASSPRTGGAQNTEAFF. The CDR3 bases are TGTGCCAGCTCACCAAGGACAGGGGGGGCCCAGAACACTGAAGCTTTCTTT.

The chain has TRBV28 and TRBJ1-6; D gene unclear. The CDR3 is 13 amino acids. V was cut by 6 bases and J by 8 bases, with 11 bases left in between. Germline values: CDR1 MDHEN, CDR2 SYDVKM. CDR3 sequence reads: CASSSGWDSPLHF. The CDR3, as DNA: TGTGCCAGCAGCTCTGGATGGGATTCACCCCTCCACTTT.

J is TRBJ1-1 and V is TRBV3-1 (or the pseudogene TRBV3-2); D is unclear. The ends were cut back, 2 bases at V and 5 bases at J, with 3 bases in the middle. CDR3 length equals 11 residues. The germline V gene has CDR1 LGHDT and CDR2 YNNKEL (reference sequence). CDR3 in DNA: TGTGCCAGCAGCCAATCAACTGAAGCTTTCTTT. The encoded protein is CASSQSTEAFF.

The rearrangement links TRBV29-1 to TRBJ2-2; 7 nucleotides align to TRBD2. The CDR3 has 16 residues. After removal of 0 bases from V and 1 base from J, the junction contained 5 bases not matched to a gene. The germline gives CDR1 SQVTM, CDR2 ANQGSEA. DNA of the CDR3: TGCAGCGTTGAAGATCCGGCGGGGGTGAACACCGGGGAGCTGTTTTTT. Its protein product is CSVEDPAGVNTGELFF.

The chain couples TRBV5-1 to TRBJ2-3; D is uncertain. V lost 1 base to trimming and J lost 0 bases, with 9 bases between them. The CDR3 sequence is 15 residues long. CDR1 SGHRS and CDR2 YFSETQ come from the germline V gene. CDR3 loop: CASSLRTASTDTQYF. The CDR3 coding sequence is TGCGCCAGCAGCTTGCGAACAGCTAGCACAGATACGCAGTATTTT.